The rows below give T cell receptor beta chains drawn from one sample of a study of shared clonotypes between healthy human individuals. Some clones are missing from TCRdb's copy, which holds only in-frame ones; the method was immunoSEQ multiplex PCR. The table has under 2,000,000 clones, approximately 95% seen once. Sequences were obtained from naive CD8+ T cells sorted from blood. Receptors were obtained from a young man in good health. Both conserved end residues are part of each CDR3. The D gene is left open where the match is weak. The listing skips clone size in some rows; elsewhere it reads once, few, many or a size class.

DNA: TGTGCCAGCAGCTTAGGTCGTAGGGACGGAGGGGGCTACACCTTC
CDR3: CASSLGRRDGGGYTF
V: TRBV7-2
J: TRBJ1-2
D: .
size: .

DNA: TGTGCCAGCACCCAAACCACAGGGTTAACCTACAATGAGCAGTTCTTC
CDR3: CASTQTTGLTYNEQFF
V: TRBV27
J: TRBJ2-1
D: .
size: .

DNA: TGCGCCAGCAGCCAAGGCAGCGGGGGGGGTAATGAGCAGTTCTTC
CDR3: CASSQGSGGGNEQFF
V: TRBV4-3
J: TRBJ2-1
D: TRBD2
size: .

DNA: TGCGCCAGCAGCCGGGACAGGACATACTCCTACGAGCAGTACTTC
CDR3: CASSRDRTYSYEQYF
V: TRBV5-1
J: TRBJ2-7
D: TRBD1
size: .

DNA: TGTGCCAGCAGTGACCTTTGGACAGGGGGACCTTACGAGCAGTACTTC
CDR3: CASSDLWTGGPYEQYF
V: TRBV6-1
J: TRBJ2-7
D: TRBD1
size: once

DNA: TGCGCCAGCAGCCCTTTAGGTGGGGACAGCAATTATTACTATGGCTACACCTTC
CDR3: CASSPLGGDSNYYYGYTF
V: TRBV4-3
J: TRBJ1-2
D: TRBD1
size: .

DNA: TGTGCCAGCACCAAGGTGGGGCCATTGGACATTCAGTACTTC
CDR3: CASTKVGPLDIQYF
V: TRBV11-2
J: TRBJ2-4
D: .
size: .

DNA: TGTGCCAGCAGTAAAGGACAGGGGGCTTATCAGCCCCAGCATTTT
CDR3: CASSKGQGAYQPQHF
V: TRBV25-1
J: TRBJ1-5
D: TRBD1
size: .

DNA: TGTGCCAGCAGCGCCGAGGGGATGAACACTGAAGCTTTCTTT
CDR3: CASSAEGMNTEAFF
V: TRBV9
J: TRBJ1-1
D: .
size: few

DNA: TGTGCCAGCAGTTTCGGGACAGTAAATTCACCCCTCCACTTT
CDR3: CASSFGTVNSPLHF
V: TRBV27
J: TRBJ1-6
D: TRBD1
size: .

DNA: TGTGCCACCGCCCCGGGACTAACGAACACCGGGGAGCTGTTTTTT
CDR3: CATAPGLTNTGELFF
V: TRBV6-5
J: TRBJ2-2
D: TRBD2
size: .

DNA: TGTGCCAGCAGCTCGAAACAGGGGGCGAACACTGAAGCTTTCTTT
CDR3: CASSSKQGANTEAFF
V: TRBV7-9
J: TRBJ1-1
D: TRBD1
size: .

DNA: TGTGCCAGCAGTTACAGGGCCGGGAGCTACGAGCAGTACTTC
CDR3: CASSYRAGSYEQYF
V: TRBV27
J: TRBJ2-7
D: .
size: .

DNA: TGTGCCTGGACCGACGACCTATATGGCTACACCTTC
CDR3: CAWTDDLYGYTF
V: TRBV30
J: TRBJ1-2
D: .
size: few

DNA: TGTGCCAGCAGTTTAGGGGTGGAGCGGGGTTACACCGGGGAGCTGTTTTTT
CDR3: CASSLGVERGYTGELFF
V: TRBV27
J: TRBJ2-2
D: TRBD2
size: few

DNA: TGTGCCAGCAGCCCGGGACTAAGCCTTGAAGCTTTCTTT
CDR3: CASSPGLSLEAFF
V: TRBV11-1
J: TRBJ1-1
D: .
size: once

DNA: TGTGCCAGCAGTTTAACTAGCGGGAGTTACGAGCAGTACTTC
CDR3: CASSLTSGSYEQYF
V: TRBV27
J: TRBJ2-7
D: TRBD2
size: .

DNA: TGTGCCTGGAAGGAAGCGGGAGGCTCCTACGAGCAGTACTTC
CDR3: CAWKEAGGSYEQYF
V: TRBV30
J: TRBJ2-7
D: TRBD2
size: .

DNA: TGCGCCAGCAGCCCTCAAGTGGCGGGAGAGGAAGAGACCCAGTACTTC
CDR3: CASSPQVAGEEETQYF
V: TRBV4-3
J: TRBJ2-5
D: TRBD2
size: .

DNA: TGTGCCAGTAGTGCCCGAAGGAGAGGGGGCCGCACAGATACGCAGTATTTT
CDR3: CASSARRRGGRTDTQYF
V: TRBV19
J: TRBJ2-3
D: TRBD1
size: .

DNA: TGTGCCAGCAGCTCTGGCACAGGTGGGGATGAAAAACTGTTTTTT
CDR3: CASSSGTGGDEKLFF
V: TRBV5-4
J: TRBJ1-4
D: .
size: .

DNA: TGCGCCAGCAGCCAAGATAGTGGGGAGTCCTACGAGCAGTACTTC
CDR3: CASSQDSGESYEQYF
V: TRBV4-3
J: TRBJ2-7
D: .
size: .

DNA: TGTGCCAGCAGTTACGCCAGGTCTTATGGCTACACCTTC
CDR3: CASSYARSYGYTF
V: TRBV6-5
J: TRBJ1-2
D: .
size: .

DNA: TGCGCCAGCAGCCAAGAAGTTTACAGCGGAGCCTACGAGCAGTACTTC
CDR3: CASSQEVYSGAYEQYF
V: TRBV4-1
J: TRBJ2-7
D: .
size: once

DNA: TGTGCCAGCAGCTCCGTGGGCGGGCAAGAGACCCAGTACTTC
CDR3: CASSSVGGQETQYF
V: TRBV7-6
J: TRBJ2-5
D: .
size: .

DNA: TGCAGCGTTGAAGATAGAGGGGCCTCCACAGATACGCAGTATTTT
CDR3: CSVEDRGASTDTQYF
V: TRBV29-1
J: TRBJ2-3
D: .
size: .

DNA: TGTGCCAGCAGCTTGTCGGGCACGTACTACGAGCAGTACTTC
CDR3: CASSLSGTYYEQYF
V: TRBV5-6
J: TRBJ2-7
D: .
size: .

DNA: TGTGCCAGCAGTCTGACAGGGACAGGGTCCTACGAGCAGTACTTC
CDR3: CASSLTGTGSYEQYF
V: TRBV28
J: TRBJ2-7
D: TRBD1
size: .

DNA: TGCGCCAGCAGCCCGTCCTTAACAGATACGCAGTATTTT
CDR3: CASSPSLTDTQYF
V: TRBV4-1
J: TRBJ2-3
D: .
size: .

DNA: TGTGCCAGCAGTTTATTGGTTGGGACAGGGGCCTACGAGCAGTACTTC
CDR3: CASSLLVGTGAYEQYF
V: TRBV28
J: TRBJ2-7
D: TRBD1
size: .

DNA: TGTGCCAGCAGCGTAGGGGGAGCGGGAAGGAACGCAGATACGCAGTATTTT
CDR3: CASSVGGAGRNADTQYF
V: TRBV9
J: TRBJ2-3
D: TRBD2
size: .

DNA: TGTGCCAGCAGTGATCCGACAGGCGCCTATAATTCACCCCTCCACTTT
CDR3: CASSDPTGAYNSPLHF
V: TRBV6-1
J: TRBJ1-6
D: .
size: .

DNA: TGTGCCAGCAGCCCCGGGACAGGGGGCGCAGATACGCAGTATTTT
CDR3: CASSPGTGGADTQYF
V: TRBV11-2
J: TRBJ2-3
D: TRBD1
size: .

DNA: TGTGCCAGCCTTCCGAGACAGGAGACTTACACCTTC
CDR3: CASLPRQETYTF
V: TRBV2
J: TRBJ1-2
D: .
size: .

DNA: TGCAGCGTCGGACAGGGGCATGCTGAAGCTTTCTTT
CDR3: CSVGQGHAEAFF
V: TRBV29-1
J: TRBJ1-1
D: TRBD1
size: .

DNA: TGCGCCAGCAGCTTGGAGTTTTTAGCGGGACACGACAATGAGCAGTTCTTC
CDR3: CASSLEFLAGHDNEQFF
V: TRBV5-1
J: TRBJ2-1
D: TRBD2
size: once

DNA: TGTGCCAGCAGTTCGAGTTCCAGGAACGAGCAGTACTTC
CDR3: CASSSSSRNEQYF
V: TRBV27
J: TRBJ2-7
D: .
size: .

DNA: TGCAGCGCCTCCGGGGGGACAGATTCGAACACTGAAGCTTTCTTT
CDR3: CSASGGTDSNTEAFF
V: TRBV29-1
J: TRBJ1-1
D: TRBD1
size: .

DNA: TGTGCCACCCTAGGGGAAGACTTGAGGAACACCGGGGAGCTGTTTTTT
CDR3: CATLGEDLRNTGELFF
V: TRBV2
J: TRBJ2-2
D: .
size: .

DNA: TGTGCCAGCAGTGGGTGGCGGGAGAAGTCCTACGAGCAGTACTTC
CDR3: CASSGWREKSYEQYF
V: TRBV27
J: TRBJ2-7
D: TRBD2
size: .

DNA: TGTGCCAGCTCACCGCGCCAGGGAAGCAGGGAGACCCAGTACTTC
CDR3: CASSPRQGSRETQYF
V: TRBV18
J: TRBJ2-5
D: .
size: .

DNA: TGCGCCAGCAGCTCGGGGGTTCCAGGGGCGGACACTGAAGCTTTCTTT
CDR3: CASSSGVPGADTEAFF
V: TRBV5-1
J: TRBJ1-1
D: .
size: .